One and the same sample provided the 27 T cell receptor beta chains below, sequenced in a study of regulatory T cells in long-lasting Graves disease. Construction of TCR beta libraries relied on iRepertoire HTBI primers and on Arm-PCR targeting CDR3 regions. TCRdb re-analysed the multiplex PCR reads in MiXCR, keeping a single row per CDR3 protein. The sample holds around 420,000 distinct CDR3 sequences, 15% to 18% seen once. The time point was: newly diagnosed GD, antithyroid drugs for less than 3 months. PBMCs were the source of the RNA used for TCR sequencing. Sequenced material: peripheral blood mononuclear cells (PBMCs), taken at new diagnosis, from a patient treated with antithyroid drugs. The receptors originated from a female donor with Graves disease.

This clonotype was recorded many times. The chain employs TRBV9 and TRBJ2-2; possible D gene TRBD1, 6 bases. V lost 6 bases and J 5 bases, leaving 20 bases between the germline ends. The CDR3 has 16 amino acids. Germline loops: CDR1 SGDLS, CDR2 YYNGEE. As DNA, the CDR3 is TGTGCCAGCACCGAGGGACAAGGCCAGAGGACCGGGGAGCTGTTTTTT. Amino acid sequence: CASTEGQGQRTGELFF.

This clonotype was counted many times. The rearrangement joins TRBV9 to TRBJ2-4; D is possibly TRBD2 (5 bases). This CDR3 has 15 residues. The V and J ends lost 0 bases and 7 bases respectively, with 14 bases between them. Germline V gives CDR1 SGDLS, CDR2 YYNGEE. CDR3 region: CASSVGERALNIQYF. CDR3 DNA: TGTGCCAGCAGCGTAGGGGAGAGGGCCTTGAACATTCAGTACTTC.

The sample holds a few counts of this clonotype. The genes are TRBV9 and TRBJ2-3; 11 bases map to TRBD2. CDR1 and CDR2 from the germline V gene are SGDLS and YYNGEE. This CDR3 is built from 17 residues. With V trimmed by 3 bases and J by 2 bases, 8 bases remained unmatched. Here the CDR3 DNA reads TGTGCCAGCAGCGCATTTACTAGCGGGGGATTCACAGATACGCAGTATTTT. This gives the protein CASSAFTSGGFTDTQYF.

This clonotype has ten or more counts. The V and J genes are TRBV11-2 and TRBJ1-1; TRBD1 matches 7 bases. The junction had 7 bases not matched to a gene; V was cut back by 4 bases and J by 2 bases. The V gene's germline CDR1 is SGHAT and CDR2 FQNNGV. The CDR3 extends over 15 amino acids. DNA of the CDR3: TGTGCCAGCAGCTCAGGGGGGATACGAAACACTGAAGCTTTCTTT. Translated, it gives CASSSGGIRNTEAFF.

This clonotype was detected many times. J is TRBJ2-7 and V is TRBV7-2; perhaps TRBD1 as D (5 bases). The CDR3 runs 14 residues. V lost 3 bases, J lost 2 bases, and 11 bases lay in between. Germline CDR1 SGHTA, CDR2 FQGNSA. CDR3 nucleotides: TGTGCCAGCAGCTTGAGCAGGGCAGCCTACGAGCAGTACTTC. This translates into CASSLSRAAYEQYF.

The rearrangement links TRBV7-7 to TRBJ2-1; D remains unclear. The CDR3 consists of 13 residues. The germline gives CDR1 SSHAT, CDR2 FNYEAQ (reference sequence). CDR3 nucleotide sequence: TGTGTGGACGGCGTCAGTTCCTACAATGAGCAGTTCTTC. It is translated as CVDGVSSYNEQFF.

This chain uses TRBV29-1 with TRBJ2-4, with 8 bases identical to TRBD1. This CDR3 comprises 14 residues. Losses at the gene ends were 6 bases for V and 7 bases for J; bases not matched to a gene: 11. Per germline, CDR1 SQVTM and CDR2 ANQGSEA. CDR3: CSVQNRGTRNIQYF. In nucleotides, the CDR3 is TGCAGCGTCCAAAACAGGGGGACGAGGAACATTCAGTACTTC.

The sample holds a few counts of this clonotype. This CDR3 reads CASSAIAGGPGETQYF. The CDR3 DNA follows: TGTGCCAGCAGCGCCATAGCGGGAGGGCCAGGAGAGACCCAGTACTTC. V gene TRBV9 combines with J gene TRBJ2-5; 11 bases are shared with TRBD2. This CDR3 is built from 16 residues. From germline, CDR1 is SGDLS and CDR2 YYNGEE. Trimming removed 3 bases from V and 4 bases from J; junction bases left unmatched: 8. Looking up the rest from reference TRBV9 and TRBJ2-5 gives the full variable domain: DSGVTQTPKHLITATGQRVTLRCSPRSGDLSVYWYQQSLDQGLQFLIQYYNGEERAKGNILERFSAQQFPDLHSELNLSSLELGDSALYFCASSAIAGGPGETQYFGPGTRLLVL.

V gene TRBV20-1 combines with J gene TRBJ1-5; 9 bases map to TRBD1. The V segment lost 4 bases and the J segment 7 bases; nucleotides outside the gene matches: 8. This CDR3 has 14 residues. CDR1 and CDR2 (germline): DFQATT, SNEGSKA (reference sequence). The CDR3 loop is CSATRTGVRQPQHF. DNA for the CDR3: TGCAGTGCTACCCGGACAGGGGTAAGACAGCCCCAGCATTTT.

There are many counts of this clonotype. The CDR3 nucleotides read TGTGCCAGCAGTCCCCGGGATGGCAATCAGCCCCAGCATTTT. Protein product: CASSPRDGNQPQHF. The chain joins TRBV6-2 or TRBV6-3 to TRBJ1-5; D uncertain. The CDR3 sequence is 14 residues long. Germline CDR1 is MNHEY and CDR2 is SVGEGT. Deletions cut 5 bases from V and 2 bases from J, with 10 bases between.

This clonotype has a count of ten or more. The chain combines TRBV12-3 or TRBV12-4 with TRBJ1-4; D is uncertain. CDR3 size: 15 residues. V lost 7 bases to trimming and J lost 3 bases, with 15 bases between them. CDR3 protein: CASIPSLGPNEKLFF. DNA for the CDR3: TGTGCCAGCATTCCCAGTTTAGGTCCTAATGAAAAACTGTTTTTT.

This clonotype was detected only a few times. The chain has TRBV19 and TRBJ1-2, with D perhaps matching TRBD1 (5 bases). The V end was cut by 5 bases, the J end by 4 bases, with 11 bases between. Germline CDR1 and CDR2: LNHDA and SQIVND (reference sequence). The CDR3 sequence is 13 residues long. The CDR3 DNA sequence: TGTGCCAGTAGTCAGGACACCATCTATGGCTACACCTTC. Translating it yields CASSQDTIYGYTF.

This clonotype has ten or more counts. The chain uses TRBV11-3 and TRBJ2-2; D ambiguous. The germline V and J ends were trimmed by 8 bases and 6 bases, with 7 bases remaining between them. There are 11 residues in the CDR3. Germline lookup yields CDR1 SGHNT and CDR2 YENEEA. CDR3 amino acids: CASPAAGELFF. In DNA, the CDR3 is TGTGCCAGCCCTGCCGCCGGGGAGCTGTTTTTT.

This clonotype was counted at least ten times. The J gene is TRBJ1-5, the V gene TRBV7-2; 8 positions agree with TRBD1. Unmatched junction bases numbered 6, after V lost 1 base and J lost 10 bases. The CDR3 loop spans 14 amino acids. Per the germline V gene, CDR1 is SGHTA and CDR2 is FQGNSA. The CDR3 nucleotides are TGTGCCAGCAGCTTAGGACAGGGGAGGATCCCCCAGCATTTT. Translation: CASSLGQGRIPQHF.

Ten or more counts support this clonotype. The chain joins TRBV5-1 to TRBJ2-3, with D tentatively TRBD2 (7 bases). Germline-derived CDR1 and CDR2 are SGHRS and YFSETQ. CDR3 length: 16 amino acids. V lost 4 bases and J 1 base, leaving 16 bases between the germline ends. The CDR3 reads CASSPGGGGGTDTQYF. The CDR3 bases are TGCGCCAGCAGCCCGGGAGGAGGGGGGGGCACAGATACGCAGTATTTT.

This clonotype was recorded at least ten times. The V gene is TRBV29-1, the J gene TRBJ1-1, with D tentatively TRBD1 (6 bases). V lost 2 bases, J lost 3 bases, and 10 bases lay in between. CDR1 is SQVTM, CDR2 ANQGSEA, per germline. CDR3 length: 13 amino acids. CDR3 amino acids: CSVENGGDTEAFF. The CDR3 bases are TGCAGCGTTGAAAATGGGGGCGACACTGAAGCTTTCTTT.

The chain uses TRBV19 and TRBJ1-2; tentatively, D is TRBD1 (5 bases). Germline V gene sequence: CDR1 LNHDA, CDR2 SQIVND (reference sequence). This CDR3 is 15 amino acids long. V lost 6 bases and J lost 2, with 16 bases in between. CDR3 DNA sequence: TGTGCCAGTAGCCTGCGGGACTCCAGAAACTATGGCTACACCTTC. This translates into CASSLRDSRNYGYTF.

In its sample, this clonotype was seen many times. This chain links TRBV19 with TRBJ1-5; 7 positions match TRBD1. This CDR3 region has 18 residues. The ends lost 1 base at V and 3 bases at J; junction bases unmatched: 12. Germline V gene lookup returns CDR1 LNHDA and CDR2 SQIVND (reference sequence). Here the CDR3 reads CASSIGGETGIDNQPQHF. CDR3 nucleotides: TGTGCCAGTAGTATAGGAGGGGAGACAGGGATCGACAATCAGCCCCAGCATTTT.

The sample holds many counts of this clonotype. V is TRBV12-3 or TRBV12-4 and J is TRBJ1-1, with no clear D. Trimming left V 5 bases short and J 4 bases short, with 20 bases between. CDR3 length: 16 amino acids. The CDR3 DNA reads TGTGCCAGCAGTCCCACCCCCCCCGGAGGGAGCACTGAAGCTTTCTTT. It specifies CASSPTPPGGSTEAFF.

This clonotype was counted ten times or more. A read error may produce the germline difference seen at one junction end. The V and J genes are TRBV5-1 and TRBJ2-7, with D possibly matching TRBD1 (6 bases). CDR1 is SGHRS, CDR2 YFSETQ, per germline. CDR3 size: 13 residues. The CDR3 is CASSPDSSYEQYF. CDR3 DNA: TGTGCCAGCAGCCCGGACAGCTCCTACGAGCAGTACTTC.

At least ten counts were recorded for this clonotype. The chain employs TRBV12-3 or TRBV12-4 and TRBJ2-7, with TRBD1 identical over 9 bases. With V trimmed by 6 bases and J by 0 bases, 6 bases remained unmatched. This CDR3 contains 15 residues. The CDR3 sequence is CASSGDRGASYEQYF. CDR3 sequence (DNA): TGTGCCAGCAGCGGCGACAGGGGGGCCTCCTACGAGCAGTACTTC.

Ten or more counts support this clonotype. The rearrangement links TRBV3-1 to TRBJ1-3, with TRBD1 matching 8 bases. The CDR3 extends over 15 amino acids. Germline trimming cut 6 bases from V and 4 bases from J; bases unmatched to any gene: 8. The germline gives CDR1 LGHDT, CDR2 YNNKEL (reference sequence). The CDR3 region has the DNA TGTGCCAGCAGTCTTCCGGACAGGGCAGGAAACACCATATATTTT. Encoded protein: CASSLPDRAGNTIYF.

This clonotype has just a few counts. This chain connects TRBV4-3 to TRBJ2-1, with 8 positions matching TRBD1. With V trimmed by 3 bases and J by 4 bases, 8 bases remained unmatched. CDR1 LGHNA and CDR2 YSLEER come from the germline V gene. The CDR3 runs 16 residues. CDR3 sequence: CASSQDGTGSYNEQFF. As DNA, the CDR3 is TGCGCCAGCAGCCAGGACGGGACAGGCTCATACAATGAGCAGTTCTTC.

This chain links TRBV6-4 with TRBJ2-1; TRBD1 matches 10 bases. In germline, CDR1 is MRHNA, CDR2 SNTAGT. The CDR3 is 15 residues long. The V and J ends lost 4 bases and 3 bases, in that order; junction bases with no gene match: 3. CDR3 in amino acids: CASSAGTGDYNEQFF. CDR3 bases: TGTGCCAGCAGTGCCGGGACAGGGGACTACAATGAGCAGTTCTTC.

This clonotype was counted ten times or more. The chain carries TRBV7-2 and TRBJ2-5; no firm D call. Germline assignment: CDR1 SGHTA and CDR2 FQGNSA. The CDR3 is 16 residues long. Trimming left V 2 bases short and J 5 bases short, with 18 bases between. CDR3 sequence reads: CASSLSVDGLRETQYF. The CDR3 coding sequence is TGTGCCAGCAGCTTATCTGTTGATGGGCTTAGGGAGACCCAGTACTTC.

The J gene is TRBJ2-1, the V gene TRBV6-1; D possibly corresponds to TRBD2 (7 bases). Trimming took 8 bases from V and 0 from J, leaving 14 bases between them. Germline CDR1 is MNHNS and CDR2 is SASEGT. This CDR3 has 15 residues. CDR3 nucleotide sequence: TGTGCCAGCCAGACTGCGGGGGCCTCCTACAATGAGCAGTTCTTC. This sequence encodes CASQTAGASYNEQFF.

This clonotype was detected ten times or more. The chain is built from TRBV6-4 and TRBJ1-1; D is possibly TRBD1 (5 bases). Germline V gives CDR1 MRHNA, CDR2 SNTAGT. Trimming removed 5 bases from V and 0 bases from J, with 22 bases in between. The CDR3 runs 18 residues. CDR3 sequence reads: CASSYPQWQGWMNTEAFF. The CDR3 DNA is TGTGCCAGCAGTTACCCCCAGTGGCAGGGATGGATGAACACTGAAGCTTTCTTT.